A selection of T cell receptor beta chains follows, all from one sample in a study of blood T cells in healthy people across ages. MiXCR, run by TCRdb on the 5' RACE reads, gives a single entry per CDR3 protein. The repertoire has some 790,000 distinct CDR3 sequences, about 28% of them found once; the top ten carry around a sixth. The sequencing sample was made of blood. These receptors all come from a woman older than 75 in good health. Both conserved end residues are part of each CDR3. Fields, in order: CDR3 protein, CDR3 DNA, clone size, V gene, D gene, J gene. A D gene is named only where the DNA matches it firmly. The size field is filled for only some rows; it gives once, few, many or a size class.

CDR3: CSAKDRGIFQPQHF; DNA: TGCAGTGCCAAGGACAGGGGGATCTTTCAGCCCCAGCATTTT; size: NA; V: TRBV20-1; D: TRBD1; J: TRBJ1-5
CDR3: CASSVATGFTDTQYF; DNA: TGTGCCAGCAGCGTAGCTACTGGGTTCACAGATACGCAGTATTTT; size: many; V: TRBV9; D: NA; J: TRBJ2-3
CDR3: CASSPQTGGLNTEAFF; DNA: TGTGCCAGCTCACCACAAACAGGGGGCCTGAACACTGAAGCTTTCTTT; size: few; V: TRBV18; D: TRBD1; J: TRBJ1-1
CDR3: CASTRSVGPEETQYF; DNA: TGTGCCAGCACCCGATCCGTAGGGCCTGAAGAGACCCAGTACTTC; size: few; V: TRBV3-1; D: NA; J: TRBJ2-5
CDR3: CASSLAPPGSSYNEQFF; DNA: TGTGCCAGCAGCTTAGCTCCCCCGGGGAGCTCCTACAATGAGCAGTTCTTC; size: NA; V: TRBV7-2; D: NA; J: TRBJ2-1
CDR3: CASSLSGGTSPLHF; DNA: TGTGCCAGCAGCTTATCAGGGGGCACATCACCCCTCCACTTT; size: many; V: TRBV7-9; D: TRBD1; J: TRBJ1-6
CDR3: CAISDSAQPKQYF; DNA: TGTGCCATCAGTGACTCGGCCCAGCCCAAGCAGTACTTC; size: many; V: TRBV10-3; D: NA; J: TRBJ2-7
CDR3: CASSPPGSTRHF; DNA: TGTGCCAGCAGCCCCCCGGGCTCGACACGGCATTTT; size: few; V: TRBV6-2/TRBV6-3; D: NA; J: TRBJ1-5
CDR3: CSARDRAGPNYGYTF; DNA: TGCAGTGCTAGAGATCGGGCAGGGCCTAACTATGGCTACACCTTC; size: NA; V: TRBV20-1; D: NA; J: TRBJ1-2
CDR3: CASSSGLGTDTQYF; DNA: TGCGCCAGCAGCTCGGGACTAGGGACAGATACGCAGTATTTT; size: many; V: TRBV5-1; D: TRBD2; J: TRBJ2-3
CDR3: CSAGAGTGYDQPQHF; DNA: TGCAGTGCGGGAGCCGGGACAGGGTACGATCAGCCCCAGCATTTT; size: few; V: TRBV20-1; D: TRBD1; J: TRBJ1-5
CDR3: CASRTRTGEGHTF; DNA: TGTGCCAGTAGAACGAGGACAGGGGAAGGCCACACCTTC; size: NA; V: TRBV19; D: TRBD1; J: TRBJ1-2
CDR3: CASSLAAQGNEKLFF; DNA: TGTGCCAGCAGCTTAGCTGCACAGGGAAATGAAAAACTGTTTTTT; size: many; V: TRBV7-9; D: NA; J: TRBJ1-4